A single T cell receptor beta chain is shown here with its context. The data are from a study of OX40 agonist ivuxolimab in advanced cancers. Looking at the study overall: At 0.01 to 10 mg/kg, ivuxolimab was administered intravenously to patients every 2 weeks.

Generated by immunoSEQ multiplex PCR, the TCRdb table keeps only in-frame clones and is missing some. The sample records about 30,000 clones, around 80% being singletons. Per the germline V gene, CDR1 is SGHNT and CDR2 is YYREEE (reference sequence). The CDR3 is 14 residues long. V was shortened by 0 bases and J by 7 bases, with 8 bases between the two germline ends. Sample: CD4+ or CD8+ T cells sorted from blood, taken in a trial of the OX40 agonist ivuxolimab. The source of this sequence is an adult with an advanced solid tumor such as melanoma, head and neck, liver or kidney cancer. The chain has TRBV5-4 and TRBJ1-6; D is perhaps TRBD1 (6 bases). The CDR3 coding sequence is TGTGCCAGCAGCTTGGGACAGGCAAATTCACCCCTCCACTTT. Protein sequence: CASSLGQANSPLHF.